Included here is one T cell receptor beta chain sequence, with context. Its target is unknown. CDR3 length: 13 amino acids. Trimming took 6 bases from V and 3 from J; bases not matched to a gene: 2. Germline V lookup: CDR1 LNHDA, CDR2 SQIVND (reference sequence). The data were taken from a study of cytomegalovirus exposure and HLA in healthy donors. Overall study results and limits: Researchers reported in a later analysis that a missense DCLRE1C variant was tied to TCR beta V- and J-gene trimming.

The PCR made use of 60 Vbeta and 13 Jbeta primers. Using immunoSEQ multiplex PCR, the repertoire was profiled, and TCRdb retains in-frame clones only, with some absent. The sample lists approximately 220,000 clones, over 65% occurring once. Sequenced sample: PBMCs. The receptor comes from a man younger than 35 in good health and CMV-seronegative. The chain recombines TRBV19 with TRBJ2-3; 8 positions agree with TRBD2. CDR3 coding DNA: TGTGCCAGTAGGACTAGCGATACAGATACGCAGTATTTT. Its translation: CASRTSDTDTQYF.